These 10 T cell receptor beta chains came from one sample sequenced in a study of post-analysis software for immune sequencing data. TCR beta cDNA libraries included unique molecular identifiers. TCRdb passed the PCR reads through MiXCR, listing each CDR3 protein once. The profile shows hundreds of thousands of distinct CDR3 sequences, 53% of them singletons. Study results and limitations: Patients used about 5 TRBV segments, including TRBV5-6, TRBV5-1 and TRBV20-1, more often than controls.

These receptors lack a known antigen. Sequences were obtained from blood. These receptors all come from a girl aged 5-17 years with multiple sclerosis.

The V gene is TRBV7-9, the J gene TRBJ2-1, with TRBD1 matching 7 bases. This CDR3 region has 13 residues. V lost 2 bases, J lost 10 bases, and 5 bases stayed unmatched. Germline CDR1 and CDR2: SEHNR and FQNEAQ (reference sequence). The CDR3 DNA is TGTGCCAGCAGCTTACTCGACAGGGAAGAGCAGTTCTTC. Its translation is CASSLLDREEQFF.

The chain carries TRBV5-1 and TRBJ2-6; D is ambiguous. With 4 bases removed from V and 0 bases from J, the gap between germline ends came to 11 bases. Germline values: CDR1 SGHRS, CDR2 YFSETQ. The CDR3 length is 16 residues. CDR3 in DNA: TGCGCCAGCAGCGCGGACGGCGGCTCTGGGGCCAACGTCCTGACTTTC. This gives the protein CASSADGGSGANVLTF.

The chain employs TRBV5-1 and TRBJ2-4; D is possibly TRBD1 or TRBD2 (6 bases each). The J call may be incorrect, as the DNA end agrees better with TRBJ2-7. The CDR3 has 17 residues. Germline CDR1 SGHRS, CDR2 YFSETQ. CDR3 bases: TGCGCCAGCAGCTTGGTTTCAGGAGGGGGAGAGACCTACGAGCAGTACTTC. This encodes CASSLVSGGGETYEQYF.

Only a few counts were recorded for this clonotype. This chain's CDR3 is CASSLPSGAVYEQYF. CDR3 coding DNA: TGTGCCAGCAGCTTACCGAGCGGGGCGGTCTACGAGCAGTACTTC. This chain uses TRBV13 with TRBJ2-7, with 7 bases fitting TRBD2. The germline V gene has CDR1 PRHDT and CDR2 FYEKMQ (reference sequence). Unmatched junction bases numbered 7, after V lost 2 bases and J lost 3 bases. The CDR3 spans 15 residues.

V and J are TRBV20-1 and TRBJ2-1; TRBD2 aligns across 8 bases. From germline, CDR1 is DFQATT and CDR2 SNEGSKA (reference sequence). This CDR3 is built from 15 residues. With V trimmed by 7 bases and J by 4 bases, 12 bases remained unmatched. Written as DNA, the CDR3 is TGCAGTGGCCGACTGCGGGAGGCCGGATACAATGAGCAGTTCTTC. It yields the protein CSGRLREAGYNEQFF.

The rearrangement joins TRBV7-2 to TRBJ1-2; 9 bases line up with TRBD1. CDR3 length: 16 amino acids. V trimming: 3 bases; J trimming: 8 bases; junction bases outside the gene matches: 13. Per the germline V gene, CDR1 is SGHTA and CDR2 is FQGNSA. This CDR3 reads CASSLMSVQGAEGYTF. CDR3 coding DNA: TGTGCCAGCAGCTTGATGAGTGTACAGGGGGCGGAGGGCTACACCTTC.

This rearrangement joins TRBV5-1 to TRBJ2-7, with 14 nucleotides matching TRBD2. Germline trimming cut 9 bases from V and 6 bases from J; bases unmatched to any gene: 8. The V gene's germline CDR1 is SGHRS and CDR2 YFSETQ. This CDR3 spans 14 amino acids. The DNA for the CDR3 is TGCGCCACCACAATGGGACTAGCGGGAGCCGAGCAGTACTTC. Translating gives CATTMGLAGAEQYF. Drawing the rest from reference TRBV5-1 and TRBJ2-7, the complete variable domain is KAGVTQTPRYLIKTRGQQVTLSCSPISGHRSVSWYQQTPGQGLQFLFEYFSETQRNKGNFPGRFSGRQFSNSRSEMNVSTLELGDSALYLCATTMGLAGAEQYFGPGTRLTVT.

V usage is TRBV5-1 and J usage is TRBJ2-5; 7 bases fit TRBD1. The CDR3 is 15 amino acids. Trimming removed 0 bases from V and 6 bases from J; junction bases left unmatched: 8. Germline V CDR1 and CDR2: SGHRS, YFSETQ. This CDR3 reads CASSLGQTGWKTQYF. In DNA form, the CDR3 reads TGCGCCAGCAGCTTGGGCCAGACAGGGTGGAAGACCCAGTACTTC.

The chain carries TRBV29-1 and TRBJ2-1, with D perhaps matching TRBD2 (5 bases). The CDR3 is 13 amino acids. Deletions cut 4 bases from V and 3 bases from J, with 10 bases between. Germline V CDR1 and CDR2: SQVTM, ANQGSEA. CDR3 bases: TGCAGCGTTGTAGGACTTTACTACAATGAGCAGTTCTTC. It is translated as CSVVGLYYNEQFF.

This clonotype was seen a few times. CDR3 in amino acids: CASSFEGTKQYF. CDR3 in DNA: TGTGCCAGCAGCTTTGAGGGGACGAAGCAGTACTTC. The chain combines TRBV7-2 with TRBJ2-7; the D gene could be TRBD1 or TRBD2 (5 bases each). The CDR3 loop spans 12 amino acids. CDR1 and CDR2 (germline): SGHTA, FQGNSA. The V end lost 3 bases, the J end lost 8 bases, and 11 bases lay between the germline ends.